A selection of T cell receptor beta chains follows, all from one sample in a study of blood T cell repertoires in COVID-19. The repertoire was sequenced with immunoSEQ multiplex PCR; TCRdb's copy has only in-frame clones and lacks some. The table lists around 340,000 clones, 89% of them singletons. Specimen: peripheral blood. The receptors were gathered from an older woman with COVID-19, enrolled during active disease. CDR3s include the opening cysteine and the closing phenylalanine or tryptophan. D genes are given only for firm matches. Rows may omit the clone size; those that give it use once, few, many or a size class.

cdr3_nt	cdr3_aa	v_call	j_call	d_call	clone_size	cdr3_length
TGTGCCAGTGGGACAGCGAACACTGAAGCTTTCTTT	CASGTANTEAFF	TRBV19	TRBJ1-1	TRBD1	NA	12
TGTGCTAGTGGTTCCCCCGGGACAGGGGGCTACGAGCAGTACTTC	CASGSPGTGGYEQYF	TRBV12-5	TRBJ2-7	TRBD1	NA	15
TGCGCCAGCAGCTTGGTGCAGGGGGTTAATTCACCCCTCCACTTT	CASSLVQGVNSPLHF	TRBV5-1	TRBJ1-6	TRBD1	NA	15
TGTGCCAGCTCCCCTCCTAGCAACACCGGGGAGCTGTTTTTT	CASSPPSNTGELFF	TRBV18	TRBJ2-2	NA	NA	14
TGTGCCAGCTCCGCGGGTTACACTGAAGCTTTCTTT	CASSAGYTEAFF	TRBV18	TRBJ1-1	NA	NA	12
TGTGCCAGTACCAACGTGGGCCGTCTGAACACTGAAGCTTTCTTT	CASTNVGRLNTEAFF	TRBV19	TRBJ1-1	NA	once	15
TGCGCCAGCAGTGAGAACAGGGGAAATTCACCCCTCCACTTT	CASSENRGNSPLHF	TRBV10-1	TRBJ1-6	TRBD1	NA	14
TGTGCCAGTAGTCTCGGACAGGGTTGGTACACTGAAGCTTTCTTT	CASSLGQGWYTEAFF	TRBV19	TRBJ1-1	TRBD1	NA	15
TGTGCCAGCAGCCCTTCCGATTCGGGGATTAATGAAAAACTGTTTTTT	CASSPSDSGINEKLFF	TRBV3-1/TRBV3-2	TRBJ1-4	NA	once	16
TGTGCCTGGAGAAGAGGGACAGGGACATTCTACGAGCAGTACTTC	CAWRRGTGTFYEQYF	TRBV30	TRBJ2-7	TRBD1	NA	15
TGTGCCTGGAGGCCGCGGGACAGGGGACACCAAGAGACCCAGTACTTC	CAWRPRDRGHQETQYF	TRBV30	TRBJ2-5	TRBD1	NA	16
TGTGCCAGCAGCTTCGGGGGGGTTTCCTACGAGCAGTACTTC	CASSFGGVSYEQYF	TRBV5-6	TRBJ2-7	TRBD2	NA	14
TGTGCCAGCAAGGCGGGGGCTCCCGATACGCAGTATTTT	CASKAGAPDTQYF	TRBV2	TRBJ2-3	NA	NA	13
TGTGCCAGCAGTTACGGGGGGACTAGCGAAAACATTCAGTACTTC	CASSYGGTSENIQYF	TRBV6-6	TRBJ2-4	TRBD2	NA	15
TGTGCCAGCTCACCACCGAGCATCCGGAGCACTGAAGCTTTCTTT	CASSPPSIRSTEAFF	TRBV18	TRBJ1-1	NA	NA	15
TGTGCCAGCAGTCAGGGTTCTGGGGCCAACGTCCTGACTTTC	CASSQGSGANVLTF	TRBV27	TRBJ2-6	NA	NA	14
TGTGCCAGCAACCGGGCGGACAGTCGACCTGGCTACACCTTC	CASNRADSRPGYTF	TRBV6-6	TRBJ1-2	NA	NA	14
TGCGCCAGCAATGGGGGGGCCCAAGGGGGCTCCTACAATGAGCAGTTCTTC	CASNGGAQGGSYNEQFF	TRBV5-1	TRBJ2-1	NA	NA	17
TGTGCCAGCAGTTTAGTACTAGCGGGGACGTATGAGCAGTTCTTC	CASSLVLAGTYEQFF	TRBV27	TRBJ2-1	TRBD2	NA	15
TGTGCCAGCAGGGGGACAGGGGGCGGATATGGCTACACCTTC	CASRGTGGGYGYTF	TRBV28	TRBJ1-2	TRBD1	NA	14
TGCGCCAGCAGCTTGGCGGTTACAGCGGGAACCGAAGCTTTCTTT	CASSLAVTAGTEAFF	TRBV5-1	TRBJ1-1	NA	NA	15
TGTGCCATCAGGCCTGGGACAGGGGAAGATCCTAACTATGGCTACACCTTC	CAIRPGTGEDPNYGYTF	TRBV10-3	TRBJ1-2	TRBD1	NA	17
TGTGCCAGTAGGACAGGGGGGGCCTATGGCTACACCTTC	CASRTGGAYGYTF	TRBV19	TRBJ1-2	TRBD1	NA	13
TGTGCCACAGCAGTTGGGACTTCCCAAGAGACCCAGTACTTC	CATAVGTSQETQYF	TRBV24-1	TRBJ2-5	NA	NA	14
TGTGCCAGCAGTGATGGACAGGGCTATAATTCACCCCTCCACTTT	CASSDGQGYNSPLHF	TRBV6-1	TRBJ1-6	TRBD1	NA	15
TGTGCCACCAGTGATTTCCCGGGACAGGGAGGTAATTCACCCCTCCACTTT	CATSDFPGQGGNSPLHF	TRBV24-1	TRBJ1-6	TRBD1	NA	17
TGTGCCAGTAACGACATCGCAGAGAACTATGGCTACACCTTC	CASNDIAENYGYTF	TRBV19	TRBJ1-2	NA	NA	14
TGTGCCAGCGCCCCCTGGGGGCAGGGGGCTGAAGCTTTCTTT	CASAPWGQGAEAFF	TRBV28	TRBJ1-1	TRBD1	NA	14
TGTGCCACCGTACCCTCCTCAGGGAACACTGAAGCTTTCTTT	CATVPSSGNTEAFF	TRBV2	TRBJ1-1	NA	NA	14
TGCGCCAGCAGCCGACTAGCGGGGGCAAATGAGCAGTTCTTC	CASSRLAGANEQFF	TRBV5-1	TRBJ2-1	TRBD2	NA	14
TGTGCCAGCAGCCGGGACAGGGGGGTTATAACCGGGGAGCTGTTTTTT	CASSRDRGVITGELFF	TRBV4-2	TRBJ2-2	TRBD1	NA	16
TGTGCCAGCAGCTTAGATCAAGTCAGGGGATCTCGGTATGGCTACACCTTC	CASSLDQVRGSRYGYTF	TRBV11-2	TRBJ1-2	NA	few	17
TGTGCCAGCAGCTTTGACCCGGGACAGGGAGGTGAAAAACTGTTTTTT	CASSFDPGQGGEKLFF	TRBV7-9	TRBJ1-4	TRBD1	once	16
TGTGCCAGCAGCCCTCACCCACTAGCGGGGGCCACTCCCTACAATGAGCAGTTCTTC	CASSPHPLAGATPYNEQFF	TRBV4-2	TRBJ2-1	TRBD2	NA	19
TGTGCCAGCAAAGAGGGGCGGGGGGGCCCCAATGAGCAGTTCTTC	CASKEGRGGPNEQFF	TRBV19	TRBJ2-1	TRBD2	NA	15
TGTGCCAGCAGCTTGACAGGGATCGGCTACACCTTC	CASSLTGIGYTF	TRBV6-5	TRBJ1-2	TRBD1	NA	12
TGTGCCAGCAGTCCTCCCCGACAGACTGGAAACACCATATATTTT	CASSPPRQTGNTIYF	TRBV28	TRBJ1-3	NA	NA	15
TGTGCCAGTAGTATCCTCGGACAGAGCTGGGAAAAACTGTTTTTT	CASSILGQSWEKLFF	TRBV19	TRBJ1-4	NA	NA	15
TGTGCCAGCAGCAAAACCGGGACAGGGAGGCCCCAGCATTTT	CASSKTGTGRPQHF	TRBV6-5	TRBJ1-5	TRBD1	NA	14
TGTGCCAGCAGCTTGGGCGGGCTTGAGACCCAGTACTTC	CASSLGGLETQYF	TRBV11-1	TRBJ2-5	NA	NA	13
TGTGCCAGCAGTCGGCAACGGGACACTGAAGCTTTCTTT	CASSRQRDTEAFF	TRBV12-3/TRBV12-4	TRBJ1-1	NA	NA	13